Following are 13 T cell receptor beta chains from one sample sequenced in a study of blood T cell dynamics during melanoma immunotherapy. Time point meaning: pre-treatment baseline. The data were produced by immunoSEQ multiplex PCR, yet TCRdb's version contains in-frame clones alone and is incomplete. Among about 18,000 clones listed, 80% to 95% were seen once. The material sequenced was blood, taken from a patient treated with checkpoint blockade. These receptors all stem from a human donor with melanoma.

V gene TRBV27 combines with J gene TRBJ2-7; TRBD2 might be the D (5 bases). Between the trimmed V and J ends, which lost 5 bases and 1 base, there was a span of 18 bases. CDR1 MNHEY and CDR2 SMNVEV come from the germline V gene (reference sequence). The CDR3 length is 16 residues. CDR3 region: CASSQPRTGGSYEQYF. The DNA for the CDR3 is TGTGCCAGCAGTCAGCCCCGGACTGGTGGATCCTACGAGCAGTACTTC.

DNA for the CDR3: TGTGCCAGCTCCGCGGGGGGGGCAGCAGCCGGGGAGCTGTTTTTT. Protein sequence: CASSAGGAAAGELFF. The chain joins TRBV27 to TRBJ2-2, with 9 bases fitting TRBD2. Unmatched junction bases numbered 10, after V lost 8 bases and J lost 6 bases. This CDR3 has 15 residues. Germline V gene sequence: CDR1 MNHEY, CDR2 SMNVEV (reference sequence).

The chain joins TRBV11-2 to TRBJ2-1, with 8 bases lining up with TRBD2. Trimming took 1 base from V and 2 from J; bases not matched to a gene: 1. The CDR3 length is 15 residues. Germline V gene sequence: CDR1 SGHAT, CDR2 FQNNGV. DNA of the CDR3: TGTGCCAGCAGCTTAGCGGGAGGGCCCTACAATGAGCAGTTCTTC. Translating it yields CASSLAGGPYNEQFF.

V gene TRBV7-9 combines with J gene TRBJ1-4; D gene uncertain. The CDR3 runs 15 residues. V lost 1 base, J lost 5 bases, and 11 bases lay in between. The germline CDR1 and CDR2 sequences are SEHNR and FQNEAQ (reference sequence). The chain's CDR3 is CASSLGAANNEKLFF. DNA of the CDR3: TGTGCCAGCAGCTTAGGCGCCGCGAACAATGAAAAACTGTTTTTT.

This clone was seen only a few times. This chain connects TRBV6-1 to TRBJ1-2; D call uncertain. The CDR3 consists of 13 residues. Germline V lookup: CDR1 MNHNS, CDR2 SASEGT. V lost 0 bases to trimming and J lost 6 bases, with 8 bases between them. The CDR3 region has the DNA TGTGCCAGCAGTGAAGCGCTTCTGGATGGCTACACCTTC. Translating gives CASSEALLDGYTF.

The chain links TRBV7-9 to TRBJ1-2; D gene unclear. V was shortened by 3 bases and J by 4 bases, with 15 bases between the two germline ends. Germline CDR1 and CDR2: SEHNR and FQNEAQ (reference sequence). This CDR3 region has 15 residues. CDR3 sequence: CASSFIGVPSYGYTF. CDR3 in DNA: TGTGCCAGCAGCTTTATCGGGGTTCCCAGCTATGGCTACACCTTC.

This sequence joins TRBV5-8 and TRBJ2-1, with TRBD2 as a possible D gene (5 bases). V was cut by 1 base and J by 6 bases, with 14 bases left in between. CDR1 is SGHTS, CDR2 YDEGEE, per germline. The CDR3 sequence is 15 residues long. CDR3 nucleotide sequence: TGTGCCAGCAGCTTGAGCACTAGTCCGGGCAATGAGCAGTTCTTC. Protein: CASSLSTSPGNEQFF.

V usage is TRBV5-1 and J usage is TRBJ2-2; the D gene is possibly TRBD1 (5 bases). This CDR3 spans 14 amino acids. The germline gives CDR1 SGHRS, CDR2 YFSETQ. V was pared by 0 bases and J by 6 bases, with 9 bases between. Here the CDR3 DNA reads TGCGCCAGCAGCTTGGCAGGGTACCCCGGGGAGCTGTTTTTT. It encodes CASSLAGYPGELFF. The full variable domain, in which reference TRBV5-1 and TRBJ2-2 provide the parts outside the CDR3, is KAGVTQTPRYLIKTRGQQVTLSCSPISGHRSVSWYQQTPGQGLQFLFEYFSETQRNKGNFPGRFSGRQFSNSRSEMNVSTLELGDSALYLCASSLAGYPGELFFGEGSRLTVL.

The V gene is TRBV30, the J gene TRBJ2-1; D uncertain. CDR3 length: 13 amino acids. V was clipped by 3 bases and J by 3 bases, with 9 bases between them. Germline values: CDR1 GTSNPN, CDR2 SVGIG (reference sequence). The CDR3 spells CAWSLASYNEQFF. For the CDR3, the DNA is TGTGCCTGGAGCCTGGCCAGCTACAATGAGCAGTTCTTC.

The V call is TRBV19, the J call TRBJ1-5, with 8 bases fitting TRBD1. The germline V gene encodes CDR1 LNHDA and CDR2 SQIVND (reference sequence). The CDR3 contains 16 residues. The V gene end was trimmed by 10 bases and the J gene end by 0 bases; junction bases not matched to a gene: 11. The CDR3 DNA reads as TGTGCCACCCTTAGCTCAGGGGGCTATAGCAATCAGCCCCAGCATTTT. Translation gives CATLSSGGYSNQPQHF.

This chain connects TRBV7-3 to TRBJ1-1, with D unclear. Germline values: CDR1 SGHTA, CDR2 FQGTGA. V shed 1 base and J shed 11 bases, with 14 bases lying between them. The length of the CDR3 is 13 residues. The CDR3 nucleotides are TGTGCCAGCAGCTTAAGGCGGGCGGATTCTGCTTTCTTT. Protein product: CASSLRRADSAFF.

The V gene is TRBV5-1, the J gene TRBJ1-3; D not certain. The CDR3 spans 11 residues. Trimming took 6 bases from V and 7 from J, leaving 8 bases between them. Per germline, CDR1 SGHRS and CDR2 YFSETQ. CDR3 in DNA: TGCGCCAGCACTGTCGGCAACACCATATATTTT. Protein: CASTVGNTIYF.

This clone appeared a single time. V and J are TRBV15 and TRBJ2-1, with D unresolved. Deletions cut 0 bases from V and 4 bases from J, with 13 bases between. The CDR3 extends over 16 amino acids. Germline assignment: CDR1 LNHNV and CDR2 YYDKDF (reference sequence). In DNA form, the CDR3 reads TGTGCCACCAGCAGAGATCCGGTTCGTCAATACAATGAGCAGTTCTTC. Its protein product is CATSRDPVRQYNEQFF.